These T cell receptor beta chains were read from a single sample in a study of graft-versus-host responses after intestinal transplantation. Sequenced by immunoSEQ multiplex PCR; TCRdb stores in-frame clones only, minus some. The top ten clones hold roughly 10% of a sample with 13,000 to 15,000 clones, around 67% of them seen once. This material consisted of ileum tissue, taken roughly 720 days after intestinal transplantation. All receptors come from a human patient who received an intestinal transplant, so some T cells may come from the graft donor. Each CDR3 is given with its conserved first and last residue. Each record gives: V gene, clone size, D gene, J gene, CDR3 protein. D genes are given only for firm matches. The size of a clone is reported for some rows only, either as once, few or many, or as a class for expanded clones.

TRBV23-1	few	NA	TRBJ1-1	CASSQSPSMNTEAFF
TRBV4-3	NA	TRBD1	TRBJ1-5	CASSLDRGWDQPQHF
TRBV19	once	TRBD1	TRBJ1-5	CASSMGPKGASNQPQHF
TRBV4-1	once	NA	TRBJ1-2	CASSQAGHSYGYTF
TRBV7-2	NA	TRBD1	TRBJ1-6	CASSLHDRANSPLHF
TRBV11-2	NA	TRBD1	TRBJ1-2	CASSLGQGNGYTF
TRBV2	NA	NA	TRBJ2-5	CASSTGTRQETQYF
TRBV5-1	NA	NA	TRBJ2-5	CASSLGQQAETQYF
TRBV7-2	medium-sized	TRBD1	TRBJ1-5	CASSPGTGGEGPNQPQHF
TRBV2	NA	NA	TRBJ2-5	CASSEEEAVGTQYF
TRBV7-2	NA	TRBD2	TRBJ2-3	CASSLLAGGTDTQYF
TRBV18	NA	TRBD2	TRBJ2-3	CASSPPVSGGPDTQYF
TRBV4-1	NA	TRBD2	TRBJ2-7	CASSQDFLAGGYEQYF
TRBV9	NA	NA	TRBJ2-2	CASSAISGLSTGELFF
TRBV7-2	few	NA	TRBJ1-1	CASSFSVNTEAFF
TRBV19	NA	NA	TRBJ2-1	CASSNGVEQFF
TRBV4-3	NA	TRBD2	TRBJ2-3	CASSQGLAGGTDTQYF
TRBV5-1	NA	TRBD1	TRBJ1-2	CARMLRDREGYTF
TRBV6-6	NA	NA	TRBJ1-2	CASSLQASTGYTF
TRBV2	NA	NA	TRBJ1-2	CASSDLLTSGYGYTF
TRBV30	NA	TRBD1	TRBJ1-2	CAWSVGTGNNYGYTF
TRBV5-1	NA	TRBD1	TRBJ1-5	CASGYRGYNQPQHF
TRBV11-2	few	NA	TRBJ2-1	CASSGGEQFF
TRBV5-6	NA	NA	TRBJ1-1	CASSNSPEAFF
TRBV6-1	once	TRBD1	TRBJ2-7	CASRHRDRAYEQYF
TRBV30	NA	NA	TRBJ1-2	CAWSVTGGEGYTF
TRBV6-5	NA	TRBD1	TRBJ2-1	CASSRDRVWIF
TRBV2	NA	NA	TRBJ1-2	CASSLTTGDYGYTF
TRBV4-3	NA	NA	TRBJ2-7	CASSQEHQGGIIYEQYF
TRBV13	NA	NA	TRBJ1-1	CASSPPQGRAFF
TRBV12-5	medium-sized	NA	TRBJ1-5	CASGLAGKQPQHF
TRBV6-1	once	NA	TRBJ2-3	CASSEIGAVGLLDADTQYF
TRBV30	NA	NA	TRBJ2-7	CAWTLGYEQYF
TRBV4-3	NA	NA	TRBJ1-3	CASSLHWAFRSGNTIYF
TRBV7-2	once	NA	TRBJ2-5	CASSSRGGGQETQYF
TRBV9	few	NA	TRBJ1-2	CASSAHNVLSGYTF
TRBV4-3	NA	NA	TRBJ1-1	CASSQDERSRTEAFF
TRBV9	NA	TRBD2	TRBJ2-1	CASSARTYSGGANEQFF
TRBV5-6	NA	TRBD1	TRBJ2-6	CASSLRGGRGANVLTF
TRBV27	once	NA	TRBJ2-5	CASSLQETQYF
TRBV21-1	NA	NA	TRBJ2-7	CASSKLSLGQGLHEQYF
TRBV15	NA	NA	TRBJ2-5	CATSRSPGVGETQYF
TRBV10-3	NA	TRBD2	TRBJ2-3	CAIRGTTSGGADTQYF
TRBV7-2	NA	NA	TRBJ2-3	CASSALVSVTDTQYF
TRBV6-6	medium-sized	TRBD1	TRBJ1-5	CASTGTGVGNQPQHF
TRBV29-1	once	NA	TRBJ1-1	CSVDRDRRTAFF
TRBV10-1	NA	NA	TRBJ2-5	CASSEFRAGREQYF